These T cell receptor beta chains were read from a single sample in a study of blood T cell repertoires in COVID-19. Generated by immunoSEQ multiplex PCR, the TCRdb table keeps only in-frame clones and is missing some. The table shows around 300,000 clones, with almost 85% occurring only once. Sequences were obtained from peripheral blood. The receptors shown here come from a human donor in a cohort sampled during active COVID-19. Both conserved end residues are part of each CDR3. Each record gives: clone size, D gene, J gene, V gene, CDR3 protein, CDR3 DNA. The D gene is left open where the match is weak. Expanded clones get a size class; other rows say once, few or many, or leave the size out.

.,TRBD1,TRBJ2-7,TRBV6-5,CASTGTGSFDEQYF,TGTGCCAGCACCGGGACAGGCTCTTTCGACGAGCAGTACTTC
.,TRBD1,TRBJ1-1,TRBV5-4,CASSRDRGTEAFF,TGTGCCAGCAGCAGAGACAGGGGGACTGAAGCTTTCTTT
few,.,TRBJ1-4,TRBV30,CAWSVPTGWNEKLFF,TGTGCCTGGAGTGTCCCGACAGGTTGGAATGAAAAACTGTTTTTT
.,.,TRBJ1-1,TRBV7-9,CASSLPGVGTEAFF,TGTGCCAGCAGCTTACCAGGGGTTGGCACTGAAGCTTTCTTT
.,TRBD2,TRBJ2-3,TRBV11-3,CASSSGLAGKKDTQYF,TGTGCCAGCAGCTCGGGACTAGCGGGTAAAAAAGATACGCAGTATTTT
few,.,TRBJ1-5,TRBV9,CASSVGAGDQPQHF,TGTGCCAGCAGCGTAGGGGCAGGGGATCAGCCCCAGCATTTT
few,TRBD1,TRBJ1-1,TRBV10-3,CAIMGQGNTEAFF,TGTGCCATCATGGGACAGGGGAACACTGAAGCTTTCTTT
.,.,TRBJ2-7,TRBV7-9,CASSPFEGRGPYEQYF,TGTGCCAGCAGCCCGTTTGAGGGCCGAGGCCCCTACGAGCAGTACTTC
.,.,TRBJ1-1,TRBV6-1,CASSESRIGVDTEAFF,TGTGCCAGCAGTGAATCCCGCATAGGAGTCGACACTGAAGCTTTCTTT
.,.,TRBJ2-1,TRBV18,CASSPPKAGSSYNEQFF,TGTGCCAGCTCACCACCTAAGGCAGGTAGCTCCTACAATGAGCAGTTCTTC
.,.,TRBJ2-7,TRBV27,CASSFNAYEQYF,TGTGCCAGCAGTTTTAATGCCTACGAGCAGTACTTC
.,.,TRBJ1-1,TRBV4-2,CASSQEGGTEAFF,TGTGCCAGCAGCCAAGAGGGGGGGACTGAAGCTTTCTTT
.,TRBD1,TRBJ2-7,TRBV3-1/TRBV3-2,CASSQTGYEQYF,TGTGCCAGCAGCCAGACAGGGTACGAGCAGTACTTC
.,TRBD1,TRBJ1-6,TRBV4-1,CASSPYDGTDNHSPLHF,TGCGCCAGCAGCCCCTACGACGGGACAGATAATCACTCACCCCTCCACTTT
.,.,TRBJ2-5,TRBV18,CASSPTGSMETQYF,TGTGCCAGCTCACCGACCGGGTCGATGGAGACCCAGTACTTC
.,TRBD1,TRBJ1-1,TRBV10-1,CASSRQGNTEAFF,TGCGCCAGCAGTAGACAGGGGAACACTGAAGCTTTCTTT
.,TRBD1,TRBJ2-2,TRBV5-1,CASSPDRGYGELFF,TGCGCCAGCAGTCCGGACAGGGGATACGGGGAGCTGTTTTTT
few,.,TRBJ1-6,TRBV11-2,CASSLELAGINSPLHF,TGTGCCAGCAGCTTAGAGTTAGCAGGGATTAATTCACCCCTCCACTTT
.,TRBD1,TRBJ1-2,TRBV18,CASSPQGQGNYGYTF,TGTGCCAGCTCACCACAGGGACAGGGGAACTATGGCTACACCTTC
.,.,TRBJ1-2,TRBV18,CASSLQGFSGYGYTF,TGTGCCAGCTCACTCCAAGGGTTTAGCGGCTATGGCTACACCTTC
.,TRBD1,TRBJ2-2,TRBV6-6,CASSYGQGNTGELFF,TGTGCCAGCAGTTACGGACAGGGGAACACCGGGGAGCTGTTTTTT
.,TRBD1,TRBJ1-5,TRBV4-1,CASSQDPTGNSNQPQHF,TGCGCCAGCAGCCAAGACCCGACAGGGAACTCCAATCAGCCCCAGCATTTT
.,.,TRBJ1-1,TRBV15,CATSGGLSNTEAFF,TGTGCCACCAGTGGGGGCCTCAGCAACACTGAAGCTTTCTTT
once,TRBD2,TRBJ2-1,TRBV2,CASSVKRGGNEQFF,TGTGCCAGCAGTGTGAAGCGGGGGGGCAATGAGCAGTTCTTC
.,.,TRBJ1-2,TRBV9,CASNLHRYGYTF,TGTGCCAGCAACCTTCATAGATATGGCTACACCTTC
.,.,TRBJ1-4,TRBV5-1,CASSSNREPTNEKLFF,TGCGCCAGCAGTTCTAACAGGGAACCGACTAATGAAAAACTGTTTTTT
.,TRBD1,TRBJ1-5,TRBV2,CASSEEREGADNQPQHF,TGTGCCAGCAGTGAAGAGCGAGAGGGGGCAGACAATCAGCCCCAGCATTTT
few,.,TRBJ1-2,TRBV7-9,CASSLSYYGYTF,TGTGCCAGCAGCTTATCCTACTATGGCTACACCTTC
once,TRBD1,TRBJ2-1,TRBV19,CARQRQGYPFSYNEQFF,TGTGCCAGACAACGACAGGGCTACCCCTTCTCCTACAATGAGCAGTTCTTC
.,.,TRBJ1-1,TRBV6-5,CASSDLGRGTAFF,TGTGCCAGCAGCGATCTAGGTCGGGGGACGGCTTTCTTT
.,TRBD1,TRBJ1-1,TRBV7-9,CASSTQGAYTEAFF,TGTGCCAGCAGCACACAGGGGGCTTACACTGAAGCTTTCTTT
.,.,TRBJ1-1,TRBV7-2,CASSLYQGMNTEAFF,TGTGCCAGCAGCTTATACCAGGGGATGAACACTGAAGCTTTCTTT
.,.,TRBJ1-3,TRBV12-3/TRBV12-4,CASIPGGNTIYF,TGTGCCAGCATTCCGGGGGGAAACACCATATATTTT
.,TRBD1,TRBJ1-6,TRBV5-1,CASSLAPGTGDSPLHF,TGCGCCAGCAGCTTGGCCCCCGGGACAGGGGATTCACCCCTCCACTTT